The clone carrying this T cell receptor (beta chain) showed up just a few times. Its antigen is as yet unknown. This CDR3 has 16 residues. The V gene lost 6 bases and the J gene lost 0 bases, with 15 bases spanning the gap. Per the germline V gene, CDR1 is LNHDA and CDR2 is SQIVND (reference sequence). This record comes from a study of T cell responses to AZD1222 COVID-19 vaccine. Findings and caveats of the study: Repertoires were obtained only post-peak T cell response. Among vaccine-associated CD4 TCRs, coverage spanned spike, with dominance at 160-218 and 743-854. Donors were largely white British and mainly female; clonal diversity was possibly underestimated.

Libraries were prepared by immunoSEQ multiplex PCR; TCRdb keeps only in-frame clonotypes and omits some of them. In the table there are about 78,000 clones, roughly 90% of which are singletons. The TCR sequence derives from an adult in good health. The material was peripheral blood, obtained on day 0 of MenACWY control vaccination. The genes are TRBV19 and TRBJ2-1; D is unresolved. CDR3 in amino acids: CASRMWGLDSYNEQFF. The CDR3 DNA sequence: TGTGCCAGTAGGATGTGGGGATTGGACTCCTACAATGAGCAGTTCTTC.